These 6 T cell receptor beta chains were all obtained from the same sample, sequenced in a study of shared clonotypes between healthy human individuals. Using immunoSEQ multiplex PCR, the repertoire was profiled, and TCRdb retains in-frame clones only, with some absent. The sample lists about 2 million clones; roughly 95% were seen once. Sequencing was performed on naive CD4+ T cells sorted from blood. Noted subset: CD45RA+ positively selected. Receptors originate from a young man in good health.

Details on this clone: The sample contains more than one DNA sequence encoding this CDR3. This chain uses TRBV9 with TRBJ2-1; 10 nucleotides match TRBD2. Germline CDR1 SGDLS, CDR2 YYNGEE. The CDR3 totals 16 residues. V was pared by 0 bases and J by 1 base, with 1 base of the junction left unmatched. Here the CDR3 DNA reads TGTGCCAGCAGCGTAGTTAGCGGGGGGTCCTACAATGAGCAGTTCTTC. It encodes CASSVVSGGSYNEQFF.

This clone was counted once. This chain uses TRBV6-5 with TRBJ1-3; 9 nucleotides line up with TRBD1. CDR1 MNHEY and CDR2 SVGAGI come from the germline V gene. The CDR3 loop spans 15 amino acids. Trimming at V came to 5 bases and at J to 4 bases, leaving 6 bases not matched to a gene. As DNA, the CDR3 is TGTGCCAGCAGTCAAAACAGGGGGCCAGGAAACACCATATATTTT. This codes for CASSQNRGPGNTIYF.

This clone has just one count. The rearrangement uses TRBV7-9 and TRBJ2-4; D is ambiguous. V shed 4 bases and J shed 8 bases, with 9 bases lying between them. The germline CDR1 and CDR2 sequences are SEHNR and FQNEAQ (reference sequence). This CDR3 spans 12 amino acids. The CDR3 spells CASSSTEDIQYF. The CDR3 DNA sequence: TGTGCCAGCAGCTCTACTGAAGACATTCAGTACTTC.

V usage is TRBV7-9 and J usage is TRBJ1-4; weak D call: TRBD1 (5 bases). CDR1 is SEHNR and CDR2 is FQNEAQ in the germline V gene (reference sequence). With 8 bases removed from V and 7 bases from J, the gap between germline ends came to 17 bases. The CDR3 is 14 residues long. CDR3 sequence: CASFRGGGGEKLFF. For the CDR3, the DNA is TGTGCCAGCTTCCGGGGCGGAGGTGGTGAAAAACTGTTTTTT.

The chain couples TRBV7-3 to TRBJ2-7; 11 bases line up with TRBD2. This CDR3 contains 15 residues. J lost 4 bases, V lost 2 bases, and 4 bases had no gene match. Germline V gene lookup returns CDR1 SGHTA and CDR2 FQGTGA. The CDR3 DNA reads TGTGCCAGCAGCTTAGGGACTAGCGGAACTTACGAGCAGTACTTC. Residues: CASSLGTSGTYEQYF.

The J gene is TRBJ1-6, the V gene TRBV2, with D hard to call. Germline CDR1 SNHLY, CDR2 FYNNEI. Trimming shortened V by 2 bases and J by 9 bases, and 5 bases separated the two germline ends. The CDR3 spans 12 residues. CDR3 region: CASSERISPLHF. CDR3 DNA sequence: TGTGCCAGCAGTGAACGGATTTCACCCCTCCACTTT.